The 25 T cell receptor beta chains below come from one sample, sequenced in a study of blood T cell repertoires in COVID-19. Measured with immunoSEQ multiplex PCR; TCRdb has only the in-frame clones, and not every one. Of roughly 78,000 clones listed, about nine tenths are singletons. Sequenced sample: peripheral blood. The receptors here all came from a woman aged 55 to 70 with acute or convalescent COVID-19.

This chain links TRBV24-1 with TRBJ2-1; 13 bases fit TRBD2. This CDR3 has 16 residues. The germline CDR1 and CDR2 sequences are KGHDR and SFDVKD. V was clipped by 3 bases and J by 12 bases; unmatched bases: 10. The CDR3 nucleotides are TGTGCCACCAGTGATCCCGGGACTAGCGGGGAGGTGGGGCAGTTCTTC. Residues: CATSDPGTSGEVGQFF.

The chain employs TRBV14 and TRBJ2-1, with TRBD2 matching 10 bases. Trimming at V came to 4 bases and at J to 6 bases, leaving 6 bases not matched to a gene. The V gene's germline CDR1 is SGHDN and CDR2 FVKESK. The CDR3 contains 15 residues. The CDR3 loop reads CASSLLAGGSNEQFF. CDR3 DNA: TGTGCCAGCAGCCTTTTAGCGGGGGGTAGCAATGAGCAGTTCTTC.

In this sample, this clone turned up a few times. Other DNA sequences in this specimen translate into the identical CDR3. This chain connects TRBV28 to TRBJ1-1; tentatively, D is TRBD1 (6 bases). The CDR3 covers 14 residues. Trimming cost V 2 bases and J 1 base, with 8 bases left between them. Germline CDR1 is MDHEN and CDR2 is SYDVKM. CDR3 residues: CASSLPDRNTEAFF. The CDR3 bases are TGTGCCAGCAGTTTACCGGACAGGAACACTGAAGCTTTCTTT.

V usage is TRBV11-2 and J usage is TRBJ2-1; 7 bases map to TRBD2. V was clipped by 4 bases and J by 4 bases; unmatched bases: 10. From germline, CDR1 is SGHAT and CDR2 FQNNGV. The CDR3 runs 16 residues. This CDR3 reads CASSSPPAGTYNEQFF. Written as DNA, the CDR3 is TGTGCCAGCAGCTCTCCCCCAGCGGGGACTTACAATGAGCAGTTCTTC.

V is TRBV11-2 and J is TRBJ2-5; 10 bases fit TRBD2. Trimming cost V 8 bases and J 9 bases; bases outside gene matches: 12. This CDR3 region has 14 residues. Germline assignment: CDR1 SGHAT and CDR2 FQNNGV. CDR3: CASSSSGGQGAQYF. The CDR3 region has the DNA TGTGCCAGCTCGTCTAGCGGGGGCCAAGGGGCCCAGTACTTC.

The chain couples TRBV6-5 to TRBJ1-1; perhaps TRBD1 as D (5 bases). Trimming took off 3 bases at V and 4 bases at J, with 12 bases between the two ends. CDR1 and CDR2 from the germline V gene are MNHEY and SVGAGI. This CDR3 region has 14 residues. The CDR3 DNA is TGTGCCAGCAGTTATTCGCAGGGAGGCACTGAAGCTTTCTTT. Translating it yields CASSYSQGGTEAFF.

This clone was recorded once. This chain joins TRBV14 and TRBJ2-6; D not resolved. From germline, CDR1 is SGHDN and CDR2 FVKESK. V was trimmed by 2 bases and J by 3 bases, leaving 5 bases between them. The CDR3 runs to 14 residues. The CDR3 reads CASSQQFGANVLTF. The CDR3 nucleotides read TGTGCCAGCAGCCAACAATTTGGGGCCAACGTCCTGACTTTC.

The CDR3 spells CAWSVGTPEDEAFF. Written as DNA, the CDR3 is TGTGCCTGGAGTGTTGGGACACCTGAAGATGAAGCTTTCTTT. The genes are TRBV30 and TRBJ1-1, with TRBD1 as a possible D gene (6 bases). CDR1 and CDR2 from the germline V gene are GTSNPN and SVGIG (reference sequence). This CDR3 has 14 residues. The V end lost 0 bases, the J end lost 7 bases, and 15 bases lay between the germline ends.

Here the CDR3 DNA reads TGTGCCAGCAGTGGGGGACTAGCGGGAGGAGGTGGGCAGTTCTTC. Protein product: CASSGGLAGGGGQFF. This chain links TRBV25-1 with TRBJ2-1; 15 bases fit TRBD2. This CDR3 region has 15 residues. Unmatched junction bases numbered 7, after V lost 4 bases and J lost 12 bases. Germline V gene lookup returns CDR1 MGHDK and CDR2 SYGVNS. The full variable domain, rest sourced from reference TRBV25-1 and TRBJ2-1, is EADIYQTPRYLVIGTGKKITLECSQTMGHDKMYWYQQDPGMELHLIHYSYGVNSTEKGDLSSESTVSRIRTEHFPLTLESARPSHTSQYLCASSGGLAGGGGQFFGPGTRLTVL.

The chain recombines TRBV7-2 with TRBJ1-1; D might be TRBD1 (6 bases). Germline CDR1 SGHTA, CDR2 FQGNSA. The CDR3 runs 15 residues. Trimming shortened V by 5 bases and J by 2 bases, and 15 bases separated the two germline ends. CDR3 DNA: TGTGCCAGCAGCCCCCTAGCAGGGGCCAACACTGAAGCTTTCTTT. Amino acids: CASSPLAGANTEAFF. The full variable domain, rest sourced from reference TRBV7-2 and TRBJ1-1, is GAGVSQSPSNKVTEKGKDVELRCDPISGHTALYWYRQSLGQGLEFLIYFQGNSAPDKSGLPSDRFSAERTGGSVSTLTIQRTQQEDSAVYLCASSPLAGANTEAFFGQGTRLTVV.

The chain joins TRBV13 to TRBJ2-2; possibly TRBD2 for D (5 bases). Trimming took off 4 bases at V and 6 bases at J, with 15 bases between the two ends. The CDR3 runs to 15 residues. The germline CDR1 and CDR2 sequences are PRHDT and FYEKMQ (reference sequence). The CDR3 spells CASSSTLLVPGELFF. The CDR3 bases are TGTGCCAGCAGCTCAACTCTACTAGTTCCCGGGGAGCTGTTTTTT.

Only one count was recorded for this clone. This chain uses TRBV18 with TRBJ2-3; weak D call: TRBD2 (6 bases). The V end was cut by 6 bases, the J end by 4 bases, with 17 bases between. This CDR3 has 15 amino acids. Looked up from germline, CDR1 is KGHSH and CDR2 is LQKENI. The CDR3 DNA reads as TGTGCCAGCTCTGAAACACGACTAGGGGCAGATACGCAGTATTTT. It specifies CASSETRLGADTQYF.

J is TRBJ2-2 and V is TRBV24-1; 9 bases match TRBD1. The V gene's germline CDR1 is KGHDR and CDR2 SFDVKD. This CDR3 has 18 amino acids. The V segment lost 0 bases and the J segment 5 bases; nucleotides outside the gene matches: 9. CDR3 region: CATSDLTPGQGVTGELFF. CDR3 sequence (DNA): TGTGCCACCAGTGATTTGACACCGGGACAGGGAGTTACCGGGGAGCTGTTTTTT.

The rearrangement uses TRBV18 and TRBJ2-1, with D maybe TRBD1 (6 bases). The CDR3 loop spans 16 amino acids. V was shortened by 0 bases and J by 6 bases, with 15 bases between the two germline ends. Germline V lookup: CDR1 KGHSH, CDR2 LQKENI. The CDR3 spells CASSPPLLQGGNEQFF. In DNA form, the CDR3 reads TGTGCCAGCTCACCACCTCTCTTACAGGGCGGCAATGAGCAGTTCTTC.

The CDR3 sequence: CASSYTGTAGELFF. The CDR3 region has the DNA TGTGCCAGCAGCTACACAGGGACAGCCGGGGAGCTGTTTTTT. The V call is TRBV11-1, the J call TRBJ2-2; 7 bases agree with TRBD1. V gave up 4 bases and J gave up 6 bases; unmatched junction bases: 5. From germline, CDR1 is SGHAT and CDR2 FQDESV (reference sequence). The CDR3 totals 14 residues.

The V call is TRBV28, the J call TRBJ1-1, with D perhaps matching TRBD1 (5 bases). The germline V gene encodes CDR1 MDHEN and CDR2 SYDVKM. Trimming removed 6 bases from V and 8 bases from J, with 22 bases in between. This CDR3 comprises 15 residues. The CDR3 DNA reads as TGTGCCAGCAGCAACAGCAATTCTGGACACAGAGAAGCTTTCTTT. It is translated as CASSNSNSGHREAFF.

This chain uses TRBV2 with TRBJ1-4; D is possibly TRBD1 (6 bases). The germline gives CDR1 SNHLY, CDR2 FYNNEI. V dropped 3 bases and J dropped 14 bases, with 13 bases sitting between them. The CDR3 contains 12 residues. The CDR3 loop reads CASSDLDSYLFF. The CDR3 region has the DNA TGTGCCAGCAGTGACCTGGACAGTTATCTGTTTTTT.

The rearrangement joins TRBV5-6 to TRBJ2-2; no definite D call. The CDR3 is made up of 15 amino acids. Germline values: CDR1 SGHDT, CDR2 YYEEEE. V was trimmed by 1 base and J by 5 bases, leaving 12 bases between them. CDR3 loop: CASSLLGRFTGELFF. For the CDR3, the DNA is TGTGCCAGCAGCTTGCTAGGTCGATTTACCGGGGAGCTGTTTTTT.

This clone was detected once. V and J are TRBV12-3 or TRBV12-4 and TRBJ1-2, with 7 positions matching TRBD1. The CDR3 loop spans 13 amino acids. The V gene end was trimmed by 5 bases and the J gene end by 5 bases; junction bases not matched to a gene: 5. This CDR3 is CASSRDSLYGYTF. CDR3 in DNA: TGTGCCAGCAGTCGGGACAGCCTTTATGGCTACACCTTC.

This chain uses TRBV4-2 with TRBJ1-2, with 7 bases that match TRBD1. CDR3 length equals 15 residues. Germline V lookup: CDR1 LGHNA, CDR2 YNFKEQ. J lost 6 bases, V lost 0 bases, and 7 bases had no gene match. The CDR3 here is CASSQDQGQINGYTF. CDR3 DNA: TGTGCCAGCAGCCAAGATCAGGGACAGATAAATGGCTACACCTTC.

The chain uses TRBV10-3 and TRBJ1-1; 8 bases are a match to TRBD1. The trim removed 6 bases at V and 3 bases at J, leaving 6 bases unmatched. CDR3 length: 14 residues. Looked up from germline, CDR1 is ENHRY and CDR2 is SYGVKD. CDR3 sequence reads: CAIRARGRDTEAFF. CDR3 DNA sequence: TGTGCCATCAGGGCCAGGGGGCGAGACACTGAAGCTTTCTTT.

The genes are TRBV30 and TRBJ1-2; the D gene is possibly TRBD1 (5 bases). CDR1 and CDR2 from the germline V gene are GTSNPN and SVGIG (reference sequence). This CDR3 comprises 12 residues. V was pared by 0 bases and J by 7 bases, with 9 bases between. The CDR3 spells CAWSVPGSGYTF. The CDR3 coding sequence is TGTGCCTGGAGTGTACCAGGGTCTGGCTACACCTTC.

The CDR3 region has the DNA TGCGCCAGCAGCCAAGATCAGGCAGGCTACGAACTTCGCTACACCTTC. It encodes CASSQDQAGYELRYTF. This chain uses TRBV4-3 with TRBJ1-2; D not certain. The CDR3 loop spans 16 amino acids. V lost 0 bases to trimming and J lost 9 bases, with 20 bases between them. The germline V gene has CDR1 LGHNA and CDR2 YSLEER.

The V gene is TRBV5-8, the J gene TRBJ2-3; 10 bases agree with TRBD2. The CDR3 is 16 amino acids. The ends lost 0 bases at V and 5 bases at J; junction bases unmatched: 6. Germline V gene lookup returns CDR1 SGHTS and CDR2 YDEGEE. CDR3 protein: CASSLGLAGEVDTQYF. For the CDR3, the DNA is TGTGCCAGCAGCTTGGGGCTAGCGGGAGAGGTAGATACGCAGTATTTT.

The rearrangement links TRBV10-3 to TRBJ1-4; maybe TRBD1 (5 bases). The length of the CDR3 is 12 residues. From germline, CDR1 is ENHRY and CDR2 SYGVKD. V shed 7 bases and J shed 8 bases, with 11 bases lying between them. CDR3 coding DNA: TGTGCCATCAAGGGGATAGAGGAAAAACTGTTTTTT. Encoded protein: CAIKGIEEKLFF.